The 22 T cell receptor beta chains given below trace back to one sample, sequenced in a study of identical twins. MiXCR, applied by TCRdb to the 5' RACE reads, yields one record per CDR3 protein. The sample has about 490,000 distinct CDR3 sequences, around 15% seen once. These data are also associated with another study on yellow fever vaccine responses in identical twins.

Sequencing was done on a sample of CD4+ T cells sorted from blood. These receptors all come from a woman under 30 in good health.

This clonotype has a handful of counts. The J gene is TRBJ2-1, the V gene TRBV10-3, with D perhaps TRBD2 (6 bases). Germline CDR1 reads ENHRY; CDR2 reads SYGVKD. CDR3 length: 18 residues. Trimming pared 4 bases from V and 1 base from J, leaving 20 bases between. CDR3 sequence reads: CAISGRQGGRSSYNEQFF. The CDR3 nucleotides are TGTGCCATCAGTGGTCGGCAGGGAGGAAGGTCGTCCTACAATGAGCAGTTCTTC.

CDR3 bases: TGCAGTGCTAGAGTACGTAGCGGGAGGGAGGAGCAGTTCTTC. Its protein is CSARVRSGREEQFF. The V gene is TRBV20-1, the J gene TRBJ2-1; 11 positions agree with TRBD2. Trimming cost V 1 base and J 10 bases; bases outside gene matches: 6. Looked up from germline, CDR1 is DFQATT and CDR2 is SNEGSKA (reference sequence). This CDR3 comprises 14 residues.

The chain couples TRBV20-1 to TRBJ1-2; tentative D call: TRBD1 (5 bases). CDR1 is DFQATT and CDR2 is SNEGSKA in the germline V gene (reference sequence). The CDR3 consists of 15 residues. The V end lost 1 base, the J end lost 7 bases, and 19 bases lay between the germline ends. The CDR3 here is CSARVGGWGGGGYTF. In nucleotides, the CDR3 is TGCAGTGCTAGAGTCGGAGGTTGGGGGGGTGGTGGCTACACCTTC.

This clonotype was recorded a few times. The chain employs TRBV4-1 and TRBJ2-2; D perhaps matches TRBD1 (5 bases). The V and J ends lost 5 bases and 0 bases respectively, with 13 bases between them. Germline-derived CDR1 and CDR2 are MGHRA and YSYEKL. The length of the CDR3 is 16 residues. CDR3 region: CASSETEYANTGELFF. DNA of the CDR3: TGCGCCAGCAGCGAGACAGAGTACGCGAACACCGGGGAGCTGTTTTTT.

The V and J genes are TRBV5-6 and TRBJ2-3, with TRBD2 identical over 7 bases. V was pared by 4 bases and J by 6 bases, with 17 bases of the junction left unmatched. Germline lookup yields CDR1 SGHDT and CDR2 YYEEEE. The CDR3 is 17 residues long. CDR3 region: CASSGGGSPAAVDTQYF. CDR3 in DNA: TGTGCCAGCAGCGGGGGGGGGTCTCCGGCAGCAGTGGATACGCAGTATTTT.

This rearrangement joins TRBV20-1 to TRBJ2-1; no firm D call. The CDR3 loop spans 12 amino acids. Germline V CDR1 and CDR2: DFQATT, SNEGSKA (reference sequence). Trimming left V 2 bases short and J 2 bases short, with 4 bases between. The CDR3 spells CSARRAYNEQFF. DNA of the CDR3: TGCAGTGCTAGAAGGGCCTACAATGAGCAGTTCTTC.

This chain links TRBV12-3 or TRBV12-4 with TRBJ2-2; weak D call: TRBD2 (7 bases). Trimming took 3 bases from V and 4 from J, leaving 15 bases between them. The CDR3 consists of 16 residues. Here the CDR3 DNA reads TGTGCCAGCAGTTTGGTGGGGGGGCTGGGCACCGGGGAGCTGTTTTTT. This translates into CASSLVGGLGTGELFF.

The sample holds many counts of this clonotype. This chain uses TRBV12-3 or TRBV12-4 with TRBJ1-1, with D perhaps matching TRBD1 (5 bases). CDR3 length equals 14 residues. V was pared by 3 bases and J by 6 bases, with 14 bases between. CDR3 nucleotides: TGTGCCAGCAGTTTTGGCAGGGCAGGAGCTGAAGCTTTCTTT. Encoded protein: CASSFGRAGAEAFF.

There are a few counts of this clonotype. The chain carries TRBV19 and TRBJ2-3; TRBD2 might be the D (6 bases). Germline V CDR1 and CDR2: LNHDA, SQIVND (reference sequence). CDR3 length: 14 residues. Trimming cost V 3 bases and J 5 bases, with 12 bases left between them. The DNA of the CDR3 is TGTGCCAGTAGTATTACGGGAGAAAAAGATACGCAGTATTTT. Translation: CASSITGEKDTQYF.

The chain uses TRBV3-1 and TRBJ1-2; 8 bases are a match to TRBD1. V lost 4 bases, J lost 7 bases, and 8 bases stayed unmatched. Looked up from germline, CDR1 is LGHDT and CDR2 is YNNKEL (reference sequence). The length of the CDR3 is 14 residues. The CDR3 reads CASSRLQGVSGYTF. CDR3 in DNA: TGTGCCAGCAGCCGGTTACAGGGGGTTTCTGGCTACACCTTC.

This chain links TRBV3-1 with TRBJ2-1, with TRBD2 as a possible D gene (7 bases). The CDR3 has 15 residues. Trimming removed 6 bases at V and 2 bases at J, with 14 bases between. Germline loops: CDR1 LGHDT, CDR2 YNNKEL (reference sequence). For the CDR3, the DNA is TGTGCCAGCAGGCGGGGGACATCTCCCTACAATGAGCAGTTCTTC. The encoded protein is CASRRGTSPYNEQFF.

V usage is TRBV28 and J usage is TRBJ2-7; 9 bases are shared with TRBD1. The ends lost 6 bases at V and 4 bases at J; junction bases unmatched: 13. The germline CDR1 and CDR2 sequences are MDHEN and SYDVKM. The CDR3 is 16 residues long. The DNA for the CDR3 is TGTGCCAGCAGGCCCGGACAGGGGAGTTCCCTTTACGAGCAGTACTTC. Protein sequence: CASRPGQGSSLYEQYF.

In DNA, the CDR3 is TGCAGCGTTGTTTCTACTAGCCTGAAGACAACCTACGAGCAGTACTTC. Translating gives CSVVSTSLKTTYEQYF. The chain employs TRBV29-1 and TRBJ2-7; D possibly corresponds to TRBD2 (6 bases). CDR1 and CDR2 from the germline V gene are SQVTM and ANQGSEA. Trimming removed 4 bases at V and 2 bases at J, with 21 bases between. The CDR3 extends over 16 amino acids.

This clonotype was seen repeatedly, ten times or more. The V and J genes are TRBV5-1 and TRBJ1-1; D gene uncertain. The V end lost 0 bases, the J end lost 3 bases, and 6 bases lay between the germline ends. CDR3 length equals 13 residues. CDR1 is SGHRS, CDR2 YFSETQ, per germline. CDR3 DNA sequence: TGCGCCAGCAGCTTGGACGGATACACTGAAGCTTTCTTT. Protein product: CASSLDGYTEAFF.

The chain employs TRBV20-1 and TRBJ2-6; D remains ambiguous. V was clipped by 1 base and J by 2 bases, with 6 bases between them. This CDR3 is built from 14 residues. The germline V gene encodes CDR1 DFQATT and CDR2 SNEGSKA (reference sequence). CDR3 DNA sequence: TGCAGTGCTAGAGGGACCGCTGGGGCCAACGTCCTGACTTTC. Its translation: CSARGTAGANVLTF.

This clonotype occurred a few times. The V gene is TRBV2, the J gene TRBJ1-5; D unclear. Germline-derived CDR1 and CDR2 are SNHLY and FYNNEI. This CDR3 contains 13 residues. Trimming took 2 bases from V and 6 from J, leaving 8 bases between them. CDR3 residues: CASSEKEVQPQHF. CDR3 sequence (DNA): TGTGCCAGCAGTGAAAAAGAGGTTCAGCCCCAGCATTTT.

This clonotype was counted only a few times. The rearrangement joins TRBV12-3 or TRBV12-4 to TRBJ1-1, with D unclear. This CDR3 has 14 residues. Trimming stripped 1 base from V and 0 bases from J, with 6 bases between. CDR3 DNA sequence: TGTGCCAGCAGTTTAGATGCGATGAACACTGAAGCTTTCTTT. Translated, it gives CASSLDAMNTEAFF.

The chain carries TRBV2 and TRBJ2-2; D assignment may be TRBD1 or TRBD2 (6 bases each). Trimming pared 1 base from V and 1 base from J, leaving 10 bases between. Germline values: CDR1 SNHLY, CDR2 FYNNEI. This CDR3 spans 16 amino acids. This CDR3 reads CASSEGGAMNTGELFF. In DNA, the CDR3 is TGTGCCAGCAGTGAAGGGGGGGCCATGAACACCGGGGAGCTGTTTTTT. The whole variable domain, remainder taken from reference TRBV2 and TRBJ2-2, is EPEVTQTPSHQVTQMGQEVILRCVPISNHLYFYWYRQILGQKVEFLVSFYNNEISEKSEIFDDQFSVERPDGSNFTLKIRSTKLEDSAMYFCASSEGGAMNTGELFFGEGSRLTVL.

The table lists this clonotype with a few counts. This chain links TRBV21-1 with TRBJ2-7; the table assigns TRBD1, which was not confirmed against the DNA. TRBV21-1 is labeled a pseudogene. The CDR3 has 16 amino acids. This chain's CDR3 is CASSKARQERSYEQYF. The DNA of the CDR3 is TGTGCCAGCAGCAAAGCGCGACAGGAACGCTCCTACGAGCAGTACTTC.

This clonotype has just one count. J is TRBJ2-3 and V is TRBV12-5, with D unclear. Trimming took 7 bases from V and 6 from J, leaving 14 bases between them. From germline, CDR1 is LGHNT and CDR2 FRNRAP. This CDR3 comprises 13 residues. As DNA, the CDR3 is TGTGCTAGTGTCTCGGCCCCGTCGGATACGCAGTATTTT. As protein: CASVSAPSDTQYF.

This chain joins TRBV20-1 and TRBJ1-6, with D tentatively TRBD1 (5 bases). V lost 5 bases to trimming and J lost 7 bases, with 12 bases between them. The germline V gene encodes CDR1 DFQATT and CDR2 SNEGSKA (reference sequence). CDR3 size: 13 residues. This chain's CDR3 is CSARGAKNSPLHF. CDR3 nucleotide sequence: TGCAGTGCTCGCGGGGCTAAGAATTCACCCCTCCACTTT.

This chain uses TRBV27 with TRBJ2-3; no definite D call. The germline V gene has CDR1 MNHEY and CDR2 SMNVEV (reference sequence). V lost 6 bases and J 1 base, leaving 11 bases between the germline ends. There are 14 residues in the CDR3. CDR3 sequence: CASRPPLGTDTQYF. The DNA of the CDR3 is TGTGCCAGCAGACCCCCCCTGGGCACAGATACGCAGTATTTT.